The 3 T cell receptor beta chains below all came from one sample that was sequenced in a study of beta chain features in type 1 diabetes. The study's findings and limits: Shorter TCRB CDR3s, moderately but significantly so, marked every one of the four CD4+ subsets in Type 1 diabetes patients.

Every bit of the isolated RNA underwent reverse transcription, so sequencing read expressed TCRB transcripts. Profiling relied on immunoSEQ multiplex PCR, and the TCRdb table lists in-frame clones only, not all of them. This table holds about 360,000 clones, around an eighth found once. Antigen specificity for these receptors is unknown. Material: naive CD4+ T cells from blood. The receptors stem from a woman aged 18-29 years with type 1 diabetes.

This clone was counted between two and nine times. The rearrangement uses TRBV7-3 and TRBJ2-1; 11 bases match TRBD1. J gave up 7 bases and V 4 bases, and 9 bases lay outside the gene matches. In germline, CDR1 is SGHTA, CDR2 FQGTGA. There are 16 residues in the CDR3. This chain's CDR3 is CASSSNGQGAGNEQFF. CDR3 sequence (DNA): TGTGCCAGCAGCTCGAACGGACAGGGGGCAGGTAATGAGCAGTTCTTC.

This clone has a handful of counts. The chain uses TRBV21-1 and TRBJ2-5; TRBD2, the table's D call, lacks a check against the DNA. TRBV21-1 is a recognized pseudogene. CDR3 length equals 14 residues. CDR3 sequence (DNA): TGTGCCAGCAGCAAAGTCGGGGGGCTAGAGACCCAGTACTTC. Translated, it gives CASSKVGGLETQYF.

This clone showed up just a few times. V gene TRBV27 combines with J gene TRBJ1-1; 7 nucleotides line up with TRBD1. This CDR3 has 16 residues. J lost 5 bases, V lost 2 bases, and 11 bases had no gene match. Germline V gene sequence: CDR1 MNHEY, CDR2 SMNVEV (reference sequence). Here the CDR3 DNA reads TGTGCCAGCAGTTTACTGGGACAGCCTTCGGGGACTGAAGCTTTCTTT. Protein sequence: CASSLLGQPSGTEAFF.